Following are 2 T cell receptor beta chains from one sample sequenced in a study of cytomegalovirus exposure and HLA in healthy donors. The PCR had 60 Vbeta and 13 Jbeta primers. Sequenced by immunoSEQ multiplex PCR; TCRdb stores in-frame clones only, minus some. Among around 200,000 clones listed, around 83% were seen once. The sequenced sample was PBMCs. Receptors originate from a man in his forties or fifties in good health and CMV-seronegative.

This clone was seen only once. This chain joins TRBV18 and TRBJ1-6, with 7 bases that match TRBD1. CDR1 and CDR2 from the germline V gene are KGHSH and LQKENI. The CDR3 has 15 residues. Trimming took 3 bases from V and 11 from J; bases not matched to a gene: 10. CDR3 in amino acids: CASSPTRQGATPLHF. The CDR3 region has the DNA TGTGCCAGCTCACCTACGAGACAGGGAGCAACACCCCTCCACTTT. Variable domain in full (rest from reference TRBV18 and TRBJ1-6): NAGVMQNPRHLVRRRGQEARLRCSPMKGHSHVYWYRQLPEEGLKFMVYLQKENIIDESGMPKERFSAEFPKEGPSILRIQQVVRGDSAAYFCASSPTRQGATPLHFGNGTRLTVT.

The chain joins TRBV9 to TRBJ2-7; 10 bases match TRBD1. The V segment lost 3 bases and the J segment 7 bases; nucleotides outside the gene matches: 7. The CDR3 loop spans 14 amino acids. From germline, CDR1 is SGDLS and CDR2 YYNGEE. CDR3 amino acids: CASSARQGAGEQYF. The CDR3 DNA reads as TGTGCCAGCAGCGCTAGACAGGGGGCGGGAGAGCAGTACTTC.